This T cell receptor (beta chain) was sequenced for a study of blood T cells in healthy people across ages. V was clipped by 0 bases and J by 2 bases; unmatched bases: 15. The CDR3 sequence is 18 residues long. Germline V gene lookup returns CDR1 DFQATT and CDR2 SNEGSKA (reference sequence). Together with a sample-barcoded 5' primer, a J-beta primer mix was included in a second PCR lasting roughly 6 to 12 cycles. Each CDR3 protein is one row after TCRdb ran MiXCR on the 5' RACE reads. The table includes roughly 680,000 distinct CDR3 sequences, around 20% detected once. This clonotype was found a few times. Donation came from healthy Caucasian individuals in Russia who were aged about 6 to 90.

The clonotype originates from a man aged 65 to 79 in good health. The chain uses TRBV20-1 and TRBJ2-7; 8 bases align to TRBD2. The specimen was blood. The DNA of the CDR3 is TGCAGTGCTAGAGATCTTTTCGCGGGAGGTACCGAGCCCTACGAGCAGTACTTC. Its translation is CSARDLFAGGTEPYEQYF.